This T cell receptor beta chain was recovered during a study of control samples from healthy donors and cancer patients. Here immunoSEQ multiplex PCR was the method, and the copy in TCRdb shows in-frame clones only, minus some. The repertoire holds 25,000 to 35,000 clones, with 94% as singletons. The CDR3 covers 13 residues. Germline-derived CDR1 and CDR2 are MNHEY and SMNVEV (reference sequence). Trimming left V 6 bases short and J 8 bases short, with 16 bases between. This TCR derives from a man aged 60 to 75 in good health. The sample consisted of blood. The chain links TRBV27 to TRBJ1-2, with TRBD1 as a possible D gene (5 bases). CDR3 coding DNA: TGTGCCAGCAGCCCCGGGACTATTGGGGGCTACACCTTC. Translating gives CASSPGTIGGYTF.